The entry below describes one T cell receptor (beta chain). Its antigen is unidentified. The CDR3 totals 12 residues. Trimming removed 4 bases from V and 9 bases from J, with 10 bases in between. CDR1 and CDR2 from the germline V gene are MGHRA and YSYEKL. Using immunoSEQ multiplex PCR, the repertoire was profiled, and TCRdb retains in-frame clones only, with some absent. The data contain 650,000 to 800,000 clones, about 91% of them seen just once; the ten biggest clones take up approximately 24%. The data are from a study of shared clonotypes between healthy human individuals. As for the study in general: Donor ages ranged 18 to 49 years: a couple of women, a few men. Study results and limitations: Shared clonotypes across all four donors exceeded non-shared ones in generation probability.

In the naive CD8 group, cells lacked CD45RO and were positively selected for CCR7, so terminally differentiated effector memory CD45RA+ cells were left out. The clonotype originates from a man aged 30 to 39 in good health. Material: naive CD8+ T cells sorted from blood. The chain joins TRBV4-1 to TRBJ2-1, with no clear D. The CDR3 loop is CASSLFYGEQFF. For the CDR3, the DNA is TGCGCCAGCAGCCTTTTCTATGGTGAGCAGTTCTTC.